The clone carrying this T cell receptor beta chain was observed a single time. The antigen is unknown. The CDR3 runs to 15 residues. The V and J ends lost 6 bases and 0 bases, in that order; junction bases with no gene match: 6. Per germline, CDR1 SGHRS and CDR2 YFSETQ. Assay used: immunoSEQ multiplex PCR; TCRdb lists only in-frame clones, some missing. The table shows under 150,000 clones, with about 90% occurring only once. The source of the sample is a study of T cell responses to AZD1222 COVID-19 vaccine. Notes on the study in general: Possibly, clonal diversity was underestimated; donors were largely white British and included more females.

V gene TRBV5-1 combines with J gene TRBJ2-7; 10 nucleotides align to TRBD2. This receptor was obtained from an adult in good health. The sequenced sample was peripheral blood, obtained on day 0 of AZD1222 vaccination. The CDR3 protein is CASTQAGGDSYEQYF. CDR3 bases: TGCGCCAGCACCCAAGCGGGAGGGGACTCCTACGAGCAGTACTTC.